This TCR beta chain was sequenced in a study of blood T cells in healthy people across ages. Worth noting for this clonotype: Antigen specificity is unknown.

A second PCR, run for roughly 7 to 11 cycles, used a sample-barcoded 5' primer plus a J-beta primer mix. TCRdb ran MiXCR on the 5' RACE reads and lists one entry per CDR3 protein. The data hold roughly 560,000 distinct CDR3 sequences, with more than 20% observed a single time. The sample providers were healthy Caucasian people from Russia, aged about 6 to 90. Overall study findings and caveats: Greater diversity and more naive CD4+ cells were seen in long-lived donors than in aged donors.

These data also formed part of another study, on T cells of mothers and their children. That work contributes: Related mother-child pairs showed slightly, non-significantly higher overlap than unrelated pairs.

Sequenced sample: blood. The receptor was derived from a boy younger than 18 in good health.

The CDR3 nucleotides are TGTGCCAGCAGACCCGGACTAGCGTTAGATACGCAGTATTTT. Translating gives CASRPGLALDTQYF. The chain has TRBV6-2 or TRBV6-3 and TRBJ2-3, with 9 bases aligning to TRBD2. The germline CDR1 and CDR2 sequences are MNHEY and SVGEGT. This CDR3 is built from 14 residues. After removal of 6 bases from V and 5 bases from J, the junction contained 6 bases not matched to a gene.